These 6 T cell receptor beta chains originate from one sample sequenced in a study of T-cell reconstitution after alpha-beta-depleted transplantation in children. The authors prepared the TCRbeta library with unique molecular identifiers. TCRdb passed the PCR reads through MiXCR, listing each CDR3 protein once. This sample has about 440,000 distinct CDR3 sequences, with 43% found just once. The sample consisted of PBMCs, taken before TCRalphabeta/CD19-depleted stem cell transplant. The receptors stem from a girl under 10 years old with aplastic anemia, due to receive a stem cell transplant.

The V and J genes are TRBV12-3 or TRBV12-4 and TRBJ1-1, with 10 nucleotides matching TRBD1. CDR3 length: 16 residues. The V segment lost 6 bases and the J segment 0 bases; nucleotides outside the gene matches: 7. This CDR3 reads CASSGRDRGMNTEAFF. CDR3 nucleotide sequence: TGTGCCAGCAGCGGAAGGGACAGGGGCATGAACACTGAAGCTTTCTTT.

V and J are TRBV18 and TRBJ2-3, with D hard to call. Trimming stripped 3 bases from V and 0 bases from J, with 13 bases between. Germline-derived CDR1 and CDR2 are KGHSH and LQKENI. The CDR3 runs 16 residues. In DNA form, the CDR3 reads TGTGCCAGCTCACCTCGAGTAGGAGTTAGCACAGATACGCAGTATTTT. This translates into CASSPRVGVSTDTQYF.

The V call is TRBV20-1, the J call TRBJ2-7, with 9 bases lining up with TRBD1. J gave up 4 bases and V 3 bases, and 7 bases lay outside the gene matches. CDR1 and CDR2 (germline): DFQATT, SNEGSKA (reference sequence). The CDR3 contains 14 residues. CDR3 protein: CSARLTQGAYEQYF. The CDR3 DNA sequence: TGCAGTGCTAGGCTAACACAGGGGGCATACGAGCAGTACTTC.

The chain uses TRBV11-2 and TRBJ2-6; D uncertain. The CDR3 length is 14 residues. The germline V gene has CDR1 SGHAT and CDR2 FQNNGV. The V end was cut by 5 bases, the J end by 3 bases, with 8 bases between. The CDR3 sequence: CASSPELGANVLTF. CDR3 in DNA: TGTGCCAGCAGCCCCGAGCTTGGGGCCAACGTCCTGACTTTC.

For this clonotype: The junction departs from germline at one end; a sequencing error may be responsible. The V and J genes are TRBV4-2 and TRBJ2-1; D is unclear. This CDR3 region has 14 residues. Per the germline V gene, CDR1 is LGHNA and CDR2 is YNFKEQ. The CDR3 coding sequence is TGTGCCAACAGCCAAGATGCCCTGGTCAGTGAGCAGTTCTTC. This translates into CANSQDALVSEQFF.

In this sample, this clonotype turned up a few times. The CDR3 DNA reads as TGTGCCAGCAGCCCTCAGGTTCTGGATTCTCAGACCCAGTACTTC. Translating it yields CASSPQVLDSQTQYF. The chain joins TRBV11-2 to TRBJ2-5, with D unresolved. CDR1 SGHAT and CDR2 FQNNGV come from the germline V gene. There are 15 residues in the CDR3. The ends were cut back, 5 bases at V and 6 bases at J, with 19 bases in the middle.